Included here is one TCR beta chain sequence, with context. Its target is not known. This sample was included in a study of cytomegalovirus exposure and HLA in healthy donors. General study findings and limits: The presence/absence work took it that sequencing depth was about the same across donors. With later analysis, a missense DCLRE1C variant became linked to TCR beta V- and J-gene trimming.

This CDR3 has 15 residues. Germline V gene lookup returns CDR1 MNHEY and CDR2 SMNVEV (reference sequence). V was cut by 6 bases and J by 6 bases, with 19 bases left in between. The study sampled nominally healthy donors, though unrecorded immune exposures were likely. PCR used 60 Vbeta primers and 13 Jbeta primers. The protocol was immunoSEQ multiplex PCR, while the TCRdb copy is restricted to in-frame clones and leaves out a portion. This table has roughly 190,000 clones, about 77% appearing once. The chain employs TRBV27 and TRBJ2-3, with a possible D match to TRBD2 (5 bases). The TCR comes from a woman between 25 and 40 years old in good health and CMV-seropositive. Sequences were obtained from PBMCs. CDR3 nucleotide sequence: TGTGCCAGCAGATACGGAGGACGTTCTTTCGATACGCAGTATTTT. Translating it yields CASRYGGRSFDTQYF.